Shown below are 21 T cell receptor beta chains from a single sample sequenced in a study of blood T cell repertoires in COVID-19 (dated by TCRdb to the early 2020s). Receptor amplification or capture employed the immunoSEQ multiplex PCR assay. The table comes from immuneACCESS by way of TCRdb, which keeps in-frame sequences with V and J called. Part of the clones is missing from these tables; in studies checked, under half for an unresolved V gene and the rest for unknown reasons. The sample includes about 110,000 clones, with nearly 90% observed a single time. Together, the top ten hold around 4.8% of the sample. Material: peripheral blood. The receptors derive from a human donor in a cohort sampled during active COVID-19.

This chain connects TRBV29-1 to TRBJ1-1; 7 bases match TRBD1. V lost 4 bases, J lost 5 bases, and 1 base stayed unmatched. CDR1 and CDR2 from the germline V gene are SQVTM and ANQGSEA. CDR3 length: 11 residues. The CDR3 loop is CSVARGTEAFF. Here the CDR3 DNA reads TGCAGCGTTGCCAGGGGGACTGAAGCTTTCTTT.

The chain carries TRBV6-5 and TRBJ1-5; D may be TRBD1 (5 bases). V was clipped by 2 bases and J by 7 bases, with 12 bases between them. Per germline, CDR1 MNHEY and CDR2 SVGAGI. The CDR3 contains 14 residues. CDR3 nucleotides: TGTGCCAGCAGTTACGGGGCTTCGATACAGCCCCAGCATTTT. Its translation: CASSYGASIQPQHF.

The chain joins TRBV11-2 to TRBJ2-7; 8 bases align to TRBD2. The CDR3 is 16 residues long. Looked up from germline, CDR1 is SGHAT and CDR2 is FQNNGV. The trim removed 5 bases at V and 4 bases at J, leaving 13 bases unmatched. The CDR3 reads CASSESMGLEYYEQYF. The CDR3 DNA is TGTGCCAGCAGCGAGTCAATGGGACTAGAGTATTACGAGCAGTACTTC.

The CDR3 protein is CASIGALSNYGYTF. In DNA, the CDR3 is TGTGCAAGTATAGGGGCCCTCTCGAACTATGGCTACACCTTC. V and J are TRBV12-2 and TRBJ1-2; the table gives TRBD1 as D, unverified against the DNA. TRBV12-2 is reported as a pseudogene. The CDR3 extends over 14 amino acids.

The J gene is TRBJ2-2, the V gene TRBV4-3, with 11 bases aligning to TRBD2. V lost 0 bases and J lost 2; bases outside the gene matches: 5. This CDR3 contains 18 residues. From germline, CDR1 is LGHNA and CDR2 YSLEER. Here the CDR3 reads CASSQEGSGRDNTGELFF. The CDR3 DNA is TGCGCCAGCAGCCAAGAAGGTAGCGGGAGGGACAACACCGGGGAGCTGTTTTTT.

This chain uses TRBV19 with TRBJ1-1; 8 bases map to TRBD1. The CDR3 spans 13 residues. CDR1 LNHDA and CDR2 SQIVND come from the germline V gene (reference sequence). J lost 6 bases, V lost 8 bases, and 8 bases had no gene match. The CDR3, as DNA: TGTGCCAGTCCCGGACAGGGAAGGGCTGAAGCTTTCTTT. This codes for CASPGQGRAEAFF.

This CDR3 is CASGLVLGDRDNQPQHF. CDR3 DNA: TGTGCTAGTGGTTTGGTACTAGGGGACAGGGACAATCAGCCCCAGCATTTT. The chain recombines TRBV12-5 with TRBJ1-5, with 9 bases aligning to TRBD1. The V segment lost 0 bases and the J segment 3 bases; nucleotides outside the gene matches: 6. Germline CDR1 LGHNT, CDR2 FRNRAP. This CDR3 comprises 17 residues.

V gene TRBV30 combines with J gene TRBJ1-4; maybe TRBD1 (5 bases). Germline values: CDR1 GTSNPN, CDR2 SVGIG (reference sequence). Trimming removed 3 bases at V and 0 bases at J, with 11 bases between. This CDR3 comprises 15 residues. CDR3 loop: CAWREGSATNEKLFF. The CDR3 coding sequence is TGTGCCTGGAGGGAGGGGAGTGCAACTAATGAAAAACTGTTTTTT.

This sequence joins TRBV7-2 and TRBJ2-7, with D possibly being TRBD1 (5 bases). The CDR3 contains 17 residues. Germline V gives CDR1 SGHTA, CDR2 FQGNSA. Between the trimmed V and J ends, which lost 0 bases and 5 bases, there was a span of 20 bases. The CDR3 reads CASSLAGSTGARNEQYF. CDR3 DNA sequence: TGTGCCAGCAGCTTAGCTGGCAGTACTGGGGCGCGGAACGAGCAGTACTTC.

The CDR3 is CASIQGVQETQYF. CDR3 in DNA: TGTGCCAGCATCCAGGGGGTCCAAGAGACCCAGTACTTC. This chain joins TRBV2 and TRBJ2-5; TRBD1 aligns across 7 bases. Trimming took 7 bases from V and 1 from J; bases not matched to a gene: 3. Germline values: CDR1 SNHLY, CDR2 FYNNEI. The CDR3 contains 13 residues.

For the CDR3, the DNA is TGTGCCAGCTCACCACCGGCTAGCGGAACCAGCACAGATACGCAGTATTTT. Amino acid sequence: CASSPPASGTSTDTQYF. V and J are TRBV18 and TRBJ2-3; 7 bases match TRBD2. With V trimmed by 0 bases and J by 0 bases, 6 bases remained unmatched. The germline CDR1 and CDR2 sequences are KGHSH and LQKENI. The CDR3 runs to 17 residues.

CDR3 in DNA: TGTGCCAGCTCACCAATCATGTCCAGGACCTACGAGCAGTACTTC. Residues: CASSPIMSRTYEQYF. V usage is TRBV18 and J usage is TRBJ2-7; D gene ambiguous. Deletions cut 2 bases from V and 2 bases from J, with 13 bases between. The germline V gene encodes CDR1 KGHSH and CDR2 LQKENI. CDR3 length: 15 residues.

The chain combines TRBV3-1 (or the pseudogene TRBV3-2) with TRBJ2-1, with TRBD2 identical over 11 bases. CDR1 LGHDT and CDR2 YNNKEL come from the germline V gene (reference sequence). J gave up 7 bases and V 0 bases, and 5 bases lay outside the gene matches. The CDR3 runs to 16 residues. For the CDR3, the DNA is TGTGCCAGCAGCCAAGACAGACTAGCGGGAAGGAATGAGCAGTTCTTC. Translated, it gives CASSQDRLAGRNEQFF.

The V and J genes are TRBV19 and TRBJ2-1, with TRBD1 matching 8 bases. V shed 7 bases and J 7 bases; nucleotides not matched to a gene: 3. The CDR3 runs 12 residues. Germline CDR1 and CDR2: LNHDA and SQIVND (reference sequence). In DNA, the CDR3 is TGTGCCAGTAAAACAGGGGGGAATGAGCAGTTCTTC. It is translated as CASKTGGNEQFF. Based on the CDR3 plus reference TRBV19 and TRBJ2-1, the full variable domain is DGGITQSPKYLFRKEGQNVTLSCEQNLNHDAMYWYRQDPGQGLRLIYYSQIVNDFQKGDIAEGYSVSREKKESFPLTVTSAQKNPTAFYLCASKTGGNEQFFGPGTRLTVL.

The rearrangement uses TRBV13 and TRBJ1-2; possibly TRBD1 for D (6 bases). Germline V lookup: CDR1 PRHDT, CDR2 FYEKMQ (reference sequence). This CDR3 is 15 amino acids long. Trimming left V 5 bases short and J 3 bases short, with 16 bases between. The CDR3 here is CASSLNRALYYGYTF. CDR3 coding DNA: TGTGCCAGCAGCCTGAACAGGGCCCTTTACTATGGCTACACCTTC.

In its sample, this clone was seen many times. This chain's CDR3 is CASLAGERGGEQYF. The CDR3, as DNA: TGTGCCAGCTTGGCCGGGGAGCGGGGAGGCGAGCAGTACTTC. The gene calls are TRBV7-2 and TRBJ2-7; 7 nucleotides align to TRBD2. CDR3 length equals 14 residues. With 8 bases clipped from V and 6 bases from J, the junction kept 13 bases outside the gene matches. Germline CDR1 is SGHTA and CDR2 is FQGNSA.

The V call is TRBV5-1, the J call TRBJ1-1; D call uncertain. CDR1 SGHRS and CDR2 YFSETQ come from the germline V gene. This CDR3 has 14 amino acids. V was cut by 4 bases and J by 0 bases, with 10 bases left in between. CDR3 nucleotide sequence: TGCGCCAGCAGCCCTAAATCACTGAACACTGAAGCTTTCTTT. Its protein is CASSPKSLNTEAFF.

CDR3 DNA sequence: TGTGCCAGCAGCTTAGGGAGTTCGGAGACCCAGTACTTC. Protein sequence: CASSLGSSETQYF. The chain couples TRBV7-2 to TRBJ2-5; D is unclear. CDR3 length: 13 amino acids. V shed 1 base and J shed 5 bases, with 8 bases lying between them. The germline CDR1 and CDR2 sequences are SGHTA and FQGNSA.

This chain connects TRBV6-5 to TRBJ1-1, with D possibly TRBD1 on 6 matching bases. Trimming cost V 5 bases and J 0 bases, with 13 bases left between them. The CDR3 spans 15 residues. Germline V gene data show CDR1 as MNHEY and CDR2 as SVGAGI. The chain's CDR3 is CASSIQGTLNTEAFF. Written as DNA, the CDR3 is TGTGCCAGCAGTATACAGGGTACCCTGAACACTGAAGCTTTCTTT.

This clone turned up a few times. The chain has TRBV30 and TRBJ1-1; the D gene is possibly TRBD1 (6 bases). Trimming removed 0 bases at V and 2 bases at J, with 10 bases between. The germline V gene has CDR1 GTSNPN and CDR2 SVGIG (reference sequence). This CDR3 region has 14 residues. The CDR3 region is CAWSVRGFNTEAFF. DNA for the CDR3: TGTGCCTGGAGTGTAAGGGGGTTTAACACTGAAGCTTTCTTT.

V is TRBV4-3 and J is TRBJ2-3, with TRBD2 identical over 11 bases. The CDR3 is made up of 20 amino acids. The trim removed 2 bases at V and 4 bases at J, leaving 17 bases unmatched. CDR1 is LGHNA, CDR2 YSLEER, per germline. CDR3 coding DNA: TGCGCCAGCAGCCAACAAGGGCGCCTAGCGGGAGGCAACCCCGCAGATACGCAGTATTTT. This encodes CASSQQGRLAGGNPADTQYF.